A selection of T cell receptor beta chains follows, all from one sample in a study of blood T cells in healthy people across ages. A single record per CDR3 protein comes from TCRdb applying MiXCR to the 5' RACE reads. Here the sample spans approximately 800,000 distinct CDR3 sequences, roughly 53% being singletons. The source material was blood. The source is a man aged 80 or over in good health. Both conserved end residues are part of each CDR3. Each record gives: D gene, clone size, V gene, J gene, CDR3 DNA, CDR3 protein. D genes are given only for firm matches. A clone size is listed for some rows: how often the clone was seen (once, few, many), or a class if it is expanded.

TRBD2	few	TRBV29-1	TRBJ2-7	TGCAGCGTTGATTCACCGGGGGGACTCGAGCGTGAGACCCAGTATTTC	CSVDSPGGLERETQYF
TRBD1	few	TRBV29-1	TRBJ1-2	TGCAGCGTTGCGGGACAGGATAACTATGGCTACACCTTC	CSVAGQDNYGYTF
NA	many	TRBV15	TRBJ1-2	TGTGCCACCAGCAGAGATTATCGGGGTTTGAGTGGCTACACCTTC	CATSRDYRGLSGYTF
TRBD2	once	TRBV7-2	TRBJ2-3	TGTGCCAGCAGCCCTCGGACTAGCGGGAGTGCAGATACGCAGTATTTT	CASSPRTSGSADTQYF
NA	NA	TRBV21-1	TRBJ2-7	TGTGCCAGCAGCTGGGGACAGGTATCCTACGAGCAGTACTTC	CASSWGQVSYEQYF
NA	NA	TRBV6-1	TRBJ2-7	TGTGCCATCAATCCAAGGGTACAGGCAAACTACGAGCAGTACTTC	CAINPRVQANYEQYF
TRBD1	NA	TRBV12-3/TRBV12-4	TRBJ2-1	TGTGCCAGCAGTGACAGGGGTCTCTCGAATGAGCAGTTCTTC	CASSDRGLSNEQFF
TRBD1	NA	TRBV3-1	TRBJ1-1	TGTGCCAGCAGCCAAGTCTTCAGGGGGCTGAAGATGAACACTGAAGCTTTCTTT	CASSQVFRGLKMNTEAFF
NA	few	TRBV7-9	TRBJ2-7	TGTGCCAGCAGCCTTATCGGGGACTACGAGCAGTACTTC	CASSLIGDYEQYF
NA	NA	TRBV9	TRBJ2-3	TGTGCCAGCAGCCGCCCGGGGGACCCCTCGGATACGCAGTATTTT	CASSRPGDPSDTQYF
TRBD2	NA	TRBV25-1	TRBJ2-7	TGTGCCAGCGGACTAGTCTACGAGCAGTACTTC	CASGLVYEQYF
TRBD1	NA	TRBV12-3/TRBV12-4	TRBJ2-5	TGTGCCAGCACCAACGGGACAGTTAACAATGAGCAGTACTTC	CASTNGTVNNEQYF
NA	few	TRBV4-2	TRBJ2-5	TGTGCCAGCAGCCCGGGGTGGACAGAACAAGAGACCCAGTACTTC	CASSPGWTEQETQYF
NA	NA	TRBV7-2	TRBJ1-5	TGTGCCAGCAGCTCACAGGGTTCAGGTCAGCCCCAGCATTTT	CASSSQGSGQPQHF
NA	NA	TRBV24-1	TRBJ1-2	TGTGCCACCAGTGATTTCGGTTCGATGAGTTATCATAACTATGGCTACACCTTC	CATSDFGSMSYHNYGYTF
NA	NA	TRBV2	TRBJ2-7	TGTGCCAGCAGGGCTGGGACCGCTGTCTACGAGCAGTACTTC	CASRAGTAVYEQYF
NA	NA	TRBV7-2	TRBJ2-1	TGTGCCAGCAGAGCATCAAGGTCCACCAATGAGCAGTTCTTC	CASRASRSTNEQFF
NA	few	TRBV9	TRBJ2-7	TGTGCCAGCAGCCTGGCGGTGGGGAGCTCCTACGAGCAGTACTTC	CASSLAVGSSYEQYF
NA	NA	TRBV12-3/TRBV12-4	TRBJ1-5	TGTGCCAGCAGTTTAATGGGGGGTAACAATCAGCCCCAGCATTTT	CASSLMGGNNQPQHF
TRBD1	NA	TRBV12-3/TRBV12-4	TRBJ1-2	TGTGCCAGCAGTAGAAGGACAGGACCGAGAAACTATGGCTACACCTTC	CASSRRTGPRNYGYTF
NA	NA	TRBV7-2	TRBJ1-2	TGTGCCAGCAGCTTAGAGCGGATTAACTATGGCTACACCTTC	CASSLERINYGYTF
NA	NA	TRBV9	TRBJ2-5	TGTGCCAGCAGCGCACAGGGCCCGAAAGAGACCCAGTACTTC	CASSAQGPKETQYF
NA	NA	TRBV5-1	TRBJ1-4	TGCGCCAGCAGCTTGGAGGGGACAACTAATGAAAAACTGTTTTTT	CASSLEGTTNEKLFF
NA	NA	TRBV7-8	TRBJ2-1	TGTGCCAGCAGCTTAGTCCCTAGCAGAAATGAGCAGTTCTTC	CASSLVPSRNEQFF
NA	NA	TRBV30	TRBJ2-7	TGTGCCTGGATGAGGCGTAGCTCCTACGAGCAGTACTTC	CAWMRRSSYEQYF
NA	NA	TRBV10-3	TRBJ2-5	TGTGCCATCAGTGAGTGCGGGAAAGAGACCCAGTACTTC	CAISECGKETQYF
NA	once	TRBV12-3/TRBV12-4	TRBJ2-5	TGTGCCAGTAAGATAGCCTGGAGCTCCTACAATGAGCAGTACTTC	CASKIAWSSYNEQYF
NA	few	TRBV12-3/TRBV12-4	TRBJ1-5	TGTGCCAGCAGCCCAGGACTGGCTAGCAATCAGCCCCAGCATTTT	CASSPGLASNQPQHF
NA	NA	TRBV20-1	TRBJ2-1	TGCAGTGCAGGGGCCCGGCGGCTCTCCTACAATGAGCAGTTCTTC	CSAGARRLSYNEQFF
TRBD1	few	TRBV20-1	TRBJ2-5	TGCAGTGCTCCCGACAGGGGAGGAGAGACCCAGTACTTC	CSAPDRGGETQYF
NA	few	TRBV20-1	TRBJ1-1	TGCAGTGCTAGAGACTCACGGGTGTTGGGCACTGAAGCTTTCTTT	CSARDSRVLGTEAFF
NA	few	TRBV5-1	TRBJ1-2	TGCGCCAGCAGCTTGGGGTGGGATCTTGCTAACTATGGCTACACCTTC	CASSLGWDLANYGYTF
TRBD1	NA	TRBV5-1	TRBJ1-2	TGCGCCAGCAGCTTGGATCCAGGACAGGGGAGGGATGGCTACACCTTC	CASSLDPGQGRDGYTF
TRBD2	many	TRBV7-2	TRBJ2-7	TGTGCCAGCAGCTCGCAGCGGGGCCCCTACGAGCAGTACTTC	CASSSQRGPYEQYF
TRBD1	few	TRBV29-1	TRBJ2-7	TGCAGCGTCCCGGGACAGGGGAAGGCGGGGAGCGCCTACGAGCAGTACTTC	CSVPGQGKAGSAYEQYF
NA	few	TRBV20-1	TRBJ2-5	TGCAGTGCACCCCGTCGAGCCGAAGAGACCCAGTACTTC	CSAPRRAEETQYF
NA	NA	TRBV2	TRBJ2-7	TGTGCCAGCACCTCAGGGCGCCGGTTCTACGAGCAGTACTTC	CASTSGRRFYEQYF